This T cell receptor (beta chain) came from a study of cytomegalovirus exposure and HLA in healthy donors. In the PCR, 60 Vbeta and 13 Jbeta primers were used. The protocol was immunoSEQ multiplex PCR, while the TCRdb copy is restricted to in-frame clones and leaves out a portion. The table has some 170,000 clones, under 85% seen once. Though probably carrying unrecorded immune exposures, donors were nominally healthy at sampling. The CDR3 runs 14 residues. Germline lookup yields CDR1 MNHEY and CDR2 SVGAGI. V was trimmed by 4 bases and J by 6 bases, leaving 13 bases between them. This chain joins TRBV6-5 and TRBJ1-5, with D uncertain. The sequence derives from a male donor in good health and CMV-seronegative. Sequenced input: PBMCs. The CDR3 spells CASSLTPSGQPQHF. For the CDR3, the DNA is TGTGCCAGCAGTTTAACTCCTTCAGGTCAGCCCCAGCATTTT.